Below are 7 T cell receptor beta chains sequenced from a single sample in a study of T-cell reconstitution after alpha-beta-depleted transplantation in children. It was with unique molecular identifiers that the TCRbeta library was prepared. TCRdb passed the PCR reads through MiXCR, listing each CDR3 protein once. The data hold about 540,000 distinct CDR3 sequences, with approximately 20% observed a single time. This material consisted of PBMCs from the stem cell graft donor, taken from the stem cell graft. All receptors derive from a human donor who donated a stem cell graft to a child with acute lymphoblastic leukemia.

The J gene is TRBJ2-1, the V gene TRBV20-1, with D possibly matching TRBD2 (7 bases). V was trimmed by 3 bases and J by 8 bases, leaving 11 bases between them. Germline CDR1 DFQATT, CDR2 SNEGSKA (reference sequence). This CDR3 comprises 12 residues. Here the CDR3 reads CSASGGGDEQFF. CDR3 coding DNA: TGCAGTGCTAGTGGAGGGGGGGATGAGCAGTTCTTC.

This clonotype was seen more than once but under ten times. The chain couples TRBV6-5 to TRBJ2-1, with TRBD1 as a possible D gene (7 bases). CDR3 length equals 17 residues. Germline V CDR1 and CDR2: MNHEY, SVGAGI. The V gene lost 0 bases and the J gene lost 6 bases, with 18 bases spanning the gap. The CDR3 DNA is TGTGCCAGCAGTTACTCGGTCTTCCTGGAGGGGGCCAATGAGCAGTTCTTC. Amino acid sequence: CASSYSVFLEGANEQFF.

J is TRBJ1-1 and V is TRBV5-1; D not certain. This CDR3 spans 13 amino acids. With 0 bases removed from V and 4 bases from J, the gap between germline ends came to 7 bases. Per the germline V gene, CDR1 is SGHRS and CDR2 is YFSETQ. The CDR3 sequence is CASSLVVRTEAFF. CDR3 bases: TGCGCCAGCAGCTTGGTTGTTCGCACTGAAGCTTTCTTT.

The CDR3 sequence: CSATPTGPTMGGDQPQHF. CDR3 in DNA: TGCAGTGCTACTCCTACAGGACCGACAATGGGGGGCGATCAGCCCCAGCATTTT. The chain joins TRBV20-1 to TRBJ1-5, with D possibly TRBD1 on 6 matching bases. The V end lost 4 bases, the J end lost 5 bases, and 27 bases lay between the germline ends. Germline V lookup: CDR1 DFQATT, CDR2 SNEGSKA (reference sequence). The length of the CDR3 is 18 residues.

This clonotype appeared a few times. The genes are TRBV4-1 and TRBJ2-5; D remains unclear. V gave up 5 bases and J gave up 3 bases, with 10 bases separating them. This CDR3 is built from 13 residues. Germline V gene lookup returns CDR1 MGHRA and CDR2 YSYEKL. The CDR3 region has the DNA TGCGCCAGCAGCTCGTGGGATAAAGAGACCCAGTACTTC. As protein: CASSSWDKETQYF.

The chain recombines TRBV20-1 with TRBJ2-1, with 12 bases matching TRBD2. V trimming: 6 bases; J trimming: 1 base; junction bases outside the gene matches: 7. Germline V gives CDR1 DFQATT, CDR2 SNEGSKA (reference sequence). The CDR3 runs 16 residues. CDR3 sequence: CSAKTLAGGSYNEQFF. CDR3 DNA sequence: TGCAGTGCGAAGACGCTAGCGGGAGGGTCCTACAATGAGCAGTTCTTC.

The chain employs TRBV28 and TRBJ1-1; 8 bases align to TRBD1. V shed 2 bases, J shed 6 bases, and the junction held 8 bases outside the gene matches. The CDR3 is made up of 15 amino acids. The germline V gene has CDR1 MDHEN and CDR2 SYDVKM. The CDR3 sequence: CASSLAQGAVAEAFF. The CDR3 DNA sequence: TGTGCCAGCAGTTTAGCCCAGGGGGCAGTGGCTGAAGCTTTCTTT.